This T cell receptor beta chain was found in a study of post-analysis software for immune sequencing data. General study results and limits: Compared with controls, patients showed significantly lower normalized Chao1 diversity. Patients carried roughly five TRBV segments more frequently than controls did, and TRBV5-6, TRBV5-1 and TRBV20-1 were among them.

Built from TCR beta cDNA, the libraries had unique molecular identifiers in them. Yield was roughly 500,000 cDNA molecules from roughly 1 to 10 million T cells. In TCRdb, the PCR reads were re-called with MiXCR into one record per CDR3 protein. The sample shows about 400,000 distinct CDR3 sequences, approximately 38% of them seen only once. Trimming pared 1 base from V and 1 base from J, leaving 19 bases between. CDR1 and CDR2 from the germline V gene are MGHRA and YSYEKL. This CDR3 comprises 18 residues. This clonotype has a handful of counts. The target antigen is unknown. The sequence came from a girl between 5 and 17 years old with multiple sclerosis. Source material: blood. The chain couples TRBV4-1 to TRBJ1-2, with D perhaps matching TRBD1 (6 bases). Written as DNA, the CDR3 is TGCGCCAGCAGCCAAGGGGTGGGCGGTTGGGGGCGTAACTATGGCTACACCTTC. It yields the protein CASSQGVGGWGRNYGYTF.